This entry features one T cell receptor (beta chain) sequence. Deletions cut 1 base from V and 9 bases from J, with 13 bases between. The CDR3 has 13 amino acids. CDR1 and CDR2 (germline): SGHRS, YFSETQ. This sample stems from a study of cytomegalovirus exposure and HLA in healthy donors. Both 60 Vbeta primers and 13 Jbeta primers went into the PCR. The data were produced by immunoSEQ multiplex PCR, yet TCRdb's version contains in-frame clones alone and is incomplete. The profile shows 150,000 to 200,000 clones, roughly 77% of them singletons. Material: PBMCs. This sequence originates from a male donor in good health and CMV-seropositive. The chain joins TRBV5-1 to TRBJ1-2; tentative D call: TRBD1 (6 bases). As DNA, the CDR3 is TGCGCCAGCAGCTTGAGGCAGGGGTCCCGCTACACCTTC. Its protein product is CASSLRQGSRYTF.